These 30 T cell receptor beta chains were all obtained from the same sample, sequenced in a study of cytomegalovirus exposure and HLA in healthy donors. Here immunoSEQ multiplex PCR was the method, and the copy in TCRdb shows in-frame clones only, minus some. This table holds around 300,000 clones, approximately 85% found once. Material for sequencing was PBMCs. The receptors originated from a man aged 30 to 45 in good health and CMV-seronegative.

The CDR3 loop reads CASSEEQGPNSPLHF. CDR3 nucleotide sequence: TGTGCCAGCAGTGAAGAACAGGGACCCAATTCACCCCTCCACTTT. The chain joins TRBV2 to TRBJ1-6; tentative D call: TRBD1 (6 bases). CDR1 and CDR2 from the germline V gene are SNHLY and FYNNEI. The CDR3 loop spans 15 amino acids. V lost 1 base to trimming and J lost 7 bases, with 11 bases between them.

V and J are TRBV4-1 and TRBJ1-1; 8 bases line up with TRBD1. There are 15 residues in the CDR3. Per germline, CDR1 MGHRA and CDR2 YSYEKL. With V trimmed by 5 bases and J by 1 base, 6 bases remained unmatched. CDR3 in amino acids: CASSTGGGRNTEAFF. The CDR3 bases are TGCGCCAGCAGCACAGGGGGGGGGCGGAACACTGAAGCTTTCTTT.

The rearrangement joins TRBV18 to TRBJ2-2; TRBD2 agrees at 7 bases. Germline V lookup: CDR1 KGHSH, CDR2 LQKENI. The length of the CDR3 is 13 residues. Trimming at V came to 0 bases and at J to 14 bases, leaving 6 bases not matched to a gene. The CDR3 DNA is TGTGCCAGCTCACCACCGGGAGCGGGGAGACTGTTTTTT. Protein sequence: CASSPPGAGRLFF.

This clone was observed a handful of times. V is TRBV19 and J is TRBJ1-2, with no clear D. Germline loops: CDR1 LNHDA, CDR2 SQIVND (reference sequence). The CDR3 is 13 residues long. Trimming shortened V by 1 base and J by 8 bases, and 11 bases separated the two germline ends. CDR3 sequence (DNA): TGTGCCAGTAGTATAGGTCAGGCTCGAGGCTACACCTTC. Its translation is CASSIGQARGYTF.

The J gene is TRBJ1-3, the V gene TRBV5-1; D is undetermined. Germline values: CDR1 SGHRS, CDR2 YFSETQ. This CDR3 spans 16 amino acids. V was cut by 0 bases and J by 3 bases, with 13 bases left in between. CDR3 sequence (DNA): TGCGCCAGCAGCTTGGCGGGTCCTTCCTTTGGAAACACCATATATTTT. Translating it yields CASSLAGPSFGNTIYF.

The sample holds one count of this clone. V is TRBV7-9 and J is TRBJ1-2; the D is unclear. Trimming shortened V by 0 bases and J by 5 bases, and 16 bases separated the two germline ends. CDR1 and CDR2 (germline): SEHNR, FQNEAQ (reference sequence). This CDR3 spans 16 amino acids. This chain's CDR3 is CASSLAGESISYGYTF. CDR3 nucleotide sequence: TGTGCCAGCAGCTTAGCCGGAGAATCTATTTCGTATGGCTACACCTTC.

V and J are TRBV5-4 and TRBJ2-1, with 12 positions matching TRBD2. Trimming cost V 0 bases and J 10 bases; bases outside gene matches: 20. Germline-derived CDR1 and CDR2 are SGHNT and YYREEE (reference sequence). The CDR3 has 20 residues. CDR3 region: CASSLDPLPLAGGGWREQFF. The CDR3 bases are TGTGCCAGCAGCTTGGACCCCCTCCCCCTAGCGGGGGGGGGCTGGCGCGAGCAGTTCTTC. The full variable domain, its missing parts supplied by reference TRBV5-4 and TRBJ2-1, is ETGVTQSPTHLIKTRGQQVTLRCSSQSGHNTVSWYQQALGQGPQFIFQYYREEENGRGNFPPRFSGLQFPNYSSELNVNALELDDSALYLCASSLDPLPLAGGGWREQFFGPGTRLTVL.

This clone was observed a handful of times. The chain is built from TRBV7-9 and TRBJ1-2; D gene uncertain. The germline V and J ends were trimmed by 0 bases and 4 bases, with 6 bases remaining between them. CDR1 SEHNR and CDR2 FQNEAQ come from the germline V gene (reference sequence). The CDR3 covers 13 residues. The DNA of the CDR3 is TGTGCCAGCAGCTTAGCCTTCTCCTATGGCTACACCTTC. It encodes CASSLAFSYGYTF.

The chain recombines TRBV14 with TRBJ2-2; D is possibly TRBD1 (6 bases). Per germline, CDR1 SGHDN and CDR2 FVKESK. The CDR3 is 17 amino acids. Trimming removed 3 bases from V and 1 base from J, with 15 bases in between. The CDR3 bases are TGTGCCAGCAGCCACAAAGCGAGGGACAAGAACACCGGGGAGCTGTTTTTT. This gives the protein CASSHKARDKNTGELFF.

CDR3 bases: TGCGCCAGCAGTGAATATGGCGGGGCCTCCTACAATGAGCAGTTCTTC. Protein: CASSEYGGASYNEQFF. The chain links TRBV10-1 to TRBJ2-1, with D tentatively TRBD2 (6 bases). Between the trimmed V and J ends, which lost 3 bases and 0 bases, there was a span of 12 bases. Germline V gives CDR1 WNHNN, CDR2 SYGVQD (reference sequence). The CDR3 is 16 amino acids.

The chain uses TRBV5-8 and TRBJ1-2; 12 bases fit TRBD1. With 2 bases clipped from V and 5 bases from J, the junction kept 4 bases outside the gene matches. Looked up from germline, CDR1 is SGHTS and CDR2 is YDEGEE. The CDR3 runs to 15 residues. The CDR3 reads CASSFGTGGAYGYTF. DNA of the CDR3: TGTGCCAGCAGCTTCGGGACAGGGGGCGCTTATGGCTACACCTTC.

This clone was detected once. V usage is TRBV4-2 and J usage is TRBJ2-1, with a tentative D call TRBD2 (6 bases). Germline lookup yields CDR1 LGHNA and CDR2 YNFKEQ. The CDR3 consists of 15 residues. V was trimmed by 0 bases and J by 7 bases, leaving 13 bases between them. The DNA for the CDR3 is TGTGCCAGCAGCCAAGACAGGTGGGCGGGGAATGAGCAGTTCTTC. Residues: CASSQDRWAGNEQFF.

The chain uses TRBV4-1 and TRBJ1-2; tentative D call: TRBD1 (6 bases). With 2 bases removed from V and 8 bases from J, the gap between germline ends came to 15 bases. Germline assignment: CDR1 MGHRA and CDR2 YSYEKL. The CDR3 totals 14 residues. CDR3 in DNA: TGCGCCAGCAGCCAAACAACAGGGACGGGGGGCTACACCTTC. Its protein is CASSQTTGTGGYTF.

This chain connects TRBV19 to TRBJ2-3; 14 bases are shared with TRBD2. There are 16 residues in the CDR3. Germline assignment: CDR1 LNHDA and CDR2 SQIVND (reference sequence). V trimming: 5 bases; J trimming: 4 bases; junction bases outside the gene matches: 5. CDR3 nucleotide sequence: TGTGCCAGTAGTCGACTAGCGGGGGGGCGGGCAGATACGCAGTATTTT. It is translated as CASSRLAGGRADTQYF. The variable domain in full, with the rest retrieved from reference TRBV19 and TRBJ2-3, is DGGITQSPKYLFRKEGQNVTLSCEQNLNHDAMYWYRQDPGQGLRLIYYSQIVNDFQKGDIAEGYSVSREKKESFPLTVTSAQKNPTAFYLCASSRLAGGRADTQYFGPGTRLTVL.

This clone has a single count. CDR3 coding DNA: TGTGCCAGTAGTTTGCGATTTGACAGGGGATATGAAAAACTGTTTTTT. As protein: CASSLRFDRGYEKLFF. The chain recombines TRBV19 with TRBJ1-4; TRBD1 matches 8 bases. Germline CDR1 LNHDA, CDR2 SQIVND (reference sequence). The trim removed 5 bases at V and 6 bases at J, leaving 11 bases unmatched. This CDR3 comprises 16 residues.

The rearrangement links TRBV19 to TRBJ1-6; 7 bases are a match to TRBD1. Germline V gives CDR1 LNHDA, CDR2 SQIVND (reference sequence). The V and J ends lost 6 bases and 6 bases, in that order; junction bases with no gene match: 5. This CDR3 comprises 14 residues. The CDR3 sequence is CASRRQGPNSPLHF. CDR3 DNA: TGTGCCAGTAGGAGACAGGGACCTAATTCACCCCTCCACTTT.

The CDR3 coding sequence is TGTGCCACCAGCCTCCCCCGGGGGGAAACAGATACGCAGTATTTT. This encodes CATSLPRGETDTQYF. The V call is TRBV15, the J call TRBJ2-3, with 7 positions matching TRBD2. Germline assignment: CDR1 LNHNV and CDR2 YYDKDF (reference sequence). The CDR3 is 15 residues long. V trimming: 5 bases; J trimming: 3 bases; junction bases outside the gene matches: 8.

The V gene is TRBV2, the J gene TRBJ1-4, with TRBD1 as a possible D gene (6 bases). Looked up from germline, CDR1 is SNHLY and CDR2 is FYNNEI. The CDR3 has 16 residues. V was shortened by 2 bases and J by 1 base, with 11 bases between the two germline ends. The CDR3: CASSERGGQTNEKLFF. The CDR3 coding sequence is TGTGCCAGCAGTGAACGGGGGGGGCAAACTAATGAAAAACTGTTTTTT.

This sequence joins TRBV18 and TRBJ1-3; maybe TRBD1 (6 bases). Deletions cut 0 bases from V and 2 bases from J, with 11 bases between. CDR3 size: 16 residues. Looked up from germline, CDR1 is KGHSH and CDR2 is LQKENI. The CDR3 loop is CASSPPVGGPGNTIYF. The CDR3 DNA sequence: TGTGCCAGCTCACCACCGGTTGGGGGCCCTGGAAACACCATATATTTT.

The V call is TRBV5-4, the J call TRBJ1-6; D uncertain. The germline V gene encodes CDR1 SGHNT and CDR2 YYREEE (reference sequence). V shed 2 bases and J shed 2 bases, with 8 bases lying between them. The CDR3 runs 15 residues. DNA of the CDR3: TGTGCCAGCAGCTTCTTCTCAGCCTATAATTCACCCCTCCACTTT. Its protein is CASSFFSAYNSPLHF.

In nucleotides, the CDR3 is TGTGCCAGCAGCTTGTTGGGGACAGGGCTTCCCTATGGCTACACCTTC. Protein: CASSLLGTGLPYGYTF. The chain recombines TRBV5-8 with TRBJ1-2, with TRBD1 identical over 9 bases. CDR3 length: 16 amino acids. CDR1 is SGHTS and CDR2 is YDEGEE in the germline V gene. Germline trimming cut 1 base from V and 4 bases from J; bases unmatched to any gene: 8.

The J gene is TRBJ2-7, the V gene TRBV27; D is possibly TRBD2 (7 bases). CDR1 is MNHEY and CDR2 is SMNVEV in the germline V gene (reference sequence). The V gene lost 3 bases and the J gene lost 1 base, with 16 bases spanning the gap. The CDR3 is made up of 16 amino acids. CDR3 nucleotides: TGTGCCAGCAGTTTGGGGATTGGGGGGGCTTCCTACGAGCAGTACTTC. It is translated as CASSLGIGGASYEQYF.

V usage is TRBV6-5 and J usage is TRBJ2-7, with 9 bases that match TRBD1. V trimming: 5 bases; J trimming: 6 bases; junction bases outside the gene matches: 2. Germline V gene lookup returns CDR1 MNHEY and CDR2 SVGAGI. The CDR3 is 12 residues long. In DNA, the CDR3 is TGTGCCAGCAGTCGGACAGGGGCCGAGCAGTACTTC. Translating gives CASSRTGAEQYF.

The chain joins TRBV18 to TRBJ2-1; 10 nucleotides match TRBD1. The CDR3 runs to 15 residues. The junction had 6 bases not matched to a gene; V was cut back by 2 bases and J by 8 bases. Germline V gene lookup returns CDR1 KGHSH and CDR2 LQKENI. CDR3 residues: CASSPNRDRGYEQFF. CDR3 in DNA: TGTGCCAGCTCACCAAACCGGGACAGGGGATATGAGCAGTTCTTC.

The V gene is TRBV5-8, the J gene TRBJ2-3; TRBD2 matches 10 bases. V trimming: 2 bases; J trimming: 6 bases; junction bases outside the gene matches: 6. From germline, CDR1 is SGHTS and CDR2 YDEGEE. The CDR3 totals 15 residues. The CDR3 DNA sequence: TGTGCCAGCAGCTTACAACTAGCGGGGTTGGATACGCAGTATTTT. Protein sequence: CASSLQLAGLDTQYF.

The chain uses TRBV5-1 and TRBJ2-1; tentatively, D is TRBD1 (5 bases). This CDR3 contains 11 residues. CDR1 is SGHRS, CDR2 YFSETQ, per germline. The V end was cut by 4 bases, the J end by 9 bases, with 8 bases between. The CDR3 nucleotides read TGCGCCAGCAGCGGAACAGGTGAGCAGTTCTTC. This translates into CASSGTGEQFF.

The chain joins TRBV7-9 to TRBJ2-1; 7 nucleotides line up with TRBD1. With 2 bases clipped from V and 5 bases from J, the junction kept 3 bases outside the gene matches. This CDR3 contains 14 residues. Germline lookup yields CDR1 SEHNR and CDR2 FQNEAQ (reference sequence). The CDR3 loop is CASSLYQGDNEQFF. In nucleotides, the CDR3 is TGTGCCAGCAGCTTATATCAGGGGGACAATGAGCAGTTCTTC.

This clone showed up just once. This sequence joins TRBV30 and TRBJ1-1; the D gene is possibly TRBD1 (5 bases). Germline V CDR1 and CDR2: GTSNPN, SVGIG (reference sequence). The CDR3 runs to 15 residues. The V end lost 0 bases, the J end lost 0 bases, and 11 bases lay between the germline ends. CDR3: CAWSVGVGVNTEAFF. The CDR3 bases are TGTGCCTGGAGTGTAGGCGTAGGGGTGAACACTGAAGCTTTCTTT.

This chain links TRBV10-3 with TRBJ2-1, with 7 bases fitting TRBD2. V shed 4 bases, J shed 6 bases, and the junction held 0 bases outside the gene matches. This CDR3 comprises 12 residues. CDR1 is ENHRY and CDR2 is SYGVKD in the germline V gene. As DNA, the CDR3 is TGTGCCATCAGTGGGGGGGGCAATGAGCAGTTCTTC. It yields the protein CAISGGGNEQFF.

The chain has TRBV6-1 and TRBJ1-4, with a weak D call TRBD1 (5 bases). There are 15 residues in the CDR3. Germline CDR1 and CDR2: MNHNS and SASEGT. The V end was cut by 1 base, the J end by 5 bases, with 11 bases between. The CDR3 loop is CASSEGPGSNEKLFF. The CDR3 DNA reads TGTGCCAGCAGTGAAGGTCCAGGGTCAAATGAAAAACTGTTTTTT.